These 21 T cell receptor beta chains came from one sample sequenced in a study of blood T cell repertoires in COVID-19. Measured with immunoSEQ multiplex PCR; TCRdb has only the in-frame clones, and not every one. This sample has roughly 200,000 clones, with about 83% found just once. The sample consisted of PBMCs or T cells enriched from blood (not recorded which). These receptors were taken from a middle-aged man with acute COVID-19.

CDR3 sequence reads: CASSLKAGERGIQYF. The CDR3 region has the DNA TGTGCCAGCAGCTTAAAGGCGGGGGAGCGGGGCATTCAGTACTTC. The genes are TRBV7-3 and TRBJ2-4, with 7 bases lining up with TRBD2. The length of the CDR3 is 15 residues. Trimming removed 1 base from V and 9 bases from J; junction bases left unmatched: 9. Germline values: CDR1 SGHTA, CDR2 FQGTGA.

This clone was observed a few times. This chain links TRBV7-9 with TRBJ2-2; possibly TRBD2 for D (6 bases). The germline V and J ends were trimmed by 5 bases and 0 bases, with 13 bases remaining between them. Germline assignment: CDR1 SEHNR and CDR2 FQNEAQ (reference sequence). The CDR3 is 16 amino acids. The CDR3 is CASSHWGGANTGELFF. The CDR3 DNA reads as TGTGCCAGCAGCCACTGGGGCGGGGCGAACACCGGGGAGCTGTTTTTT.

The chain combines TRBV10-2 with TRBJ1-6; 9 positions agree with TRBD1. Unmatched junction bases numbered 7, after V lost 6 bases and J lost 7 bases. The CDR3 is made up of 15 amino acids. Germline V gives CDR1 WSHSY, CDR2 SAAADI. For the CDR3, the DNA is TGCGCCAGCAGGGGGACAGGGACTAAGAATTCACCCCTCCACTTT. Residues: CASRGTGTKNSPLHF.

This clone has just one count. The V and J genes are TRBV6-5 and TRBJ2-5; 9 nucleotides agree with TRBD1. Germline assignment: CDR1 MNHEY and CDR2 SVGAGI. The CDR3 covers 14 residues. V shed 5 bases, J shed 7 bases, and the junction held 8 bases outside the gene matches. The CDR3 sequence: CASSRGQGLATQYF. The CDR3 DNA sequence: TGTGCCAGCAGTAGGGGACAGGGACTCGCGACCCAGTACTTC.

V usage is TRBV29-1 and J usage is TRBJ2-1; 11 bases agree with TRBD2. Trimming cost V 6 bases and J 0 bases; bases outside gene matches: 4. The CDR3 is made up of 15 amino acids. From germline, CDR1 is SQVTM and CDR2 ANQGSEA. The CDR3 loop is CSVTSGSPSYNEQFF. The CDR3, as DNA: TGCAGCGTAACTAGCGGGAGCCCCTCCTACAATGAGCAGTTCTTC.

The gene calls are TRBV19 and TRBJ1-5; the match to TRBD1 covers 12 bases. Per germline, CDR1 LNHDA and CDR2 SQIVND (reference sequence). The V gene end was trimmed by 6 bases and the J gene end by 6 bases; junction bases not matched to a gene: 3. This CDR3 has 14 amino acids. The DNA for the CDR3 is TGTGCCAGTAGCGGGACAGGGGGCCGTCAGCCCCAGCATTTT. Translated: CASSGTGGRQPQHF.

V usage is TRBV6-5 and J usage is TRBJ2-1, with 7 bases lining up with TRBD2. The germline V gene encodes CDR1 MNHEY and CDR2 SVGAGI. This CDR3 has 15 residues. J was trimmed by 4 bases and V by 3 bases; bases with no gene match: 6. The CDR3 is CASSYEAGVYNEQFF. As DNA, the CDR3 is TGTGCCAGCAGTTATGAGGCGGGAGTTTACAATGAGCAGTTCTTC.

The chain is built from TRBV7-2 and TRBJ1-2; D not resolved. Trimming removed 5 bases from V and 4 bases from J, with 20 bases in between. The V gene's germline CDR1 is SGHTA and CDR2 FQGNSA. The CDR3 is made up of 16 amino acids. Here the CDR3 reads CASSMLNSGNLYGYTF. The CDR3 region has the DNA TGTGCCAGCAGCATGCTAAACTCAGGAAATCTCTATGGCTACACCTTC.

V usage is TRBV19 and J usage is TRBJ2-7; D perhaps matches TRBD2 (6 bases). V lost 1 base, J lost 2 bases, and 12 bases lay in between. Germline values: CDR1 LNHDA, CDR2 SQIVND (reference sequence). The CDR3 extends over 15 amino acids. CDR3 coding DNA: TGTGCCAGTAGTATAGCGGGAGTAAGTGCCTACGAGCAGTACTTC. Amino acids: CASSIAGVSAYEQYF.

The gene calls are TRBV5-1 and TRBJ1-3; D possibly corresponds to TRBD1 (5 bases). The CDR3 sequence is 15 residues long. CDR1 and CDR2 from the germline V gene are SGHRS and YFSETQ. Trimming removed 4 bases at V and 1 base at J, with 12 bases between. The CDR3 reads CASSPQGRSGNTIYF. CDR3 sequence (DNA): TGCGCCAGCAGCCCCCAGGGCCGGTCTGGAAACACCATATATTTT.

V is TRBV7-3 and J is TRBJ2-5; 9 bases agree with TRBD2. The CDR3 extends over 16 amino acids. The V gene end was trimmed by 5 bases and the J gene end by 4 bases; junction bases not matched to a gene: 11. Germline CDR1 reads SGHTA; CDR2 reads FQGTGA. CDR3 in amino acids: CASSPDSGSGGETQYF. CDR3 in DNA: TGTGCCAGCAGCCCCGATAGCGGGAGTGGCGGAGAGACCCAGTACTTC.

The chain links TRBV4-1 to TRBJ1-2; no reliable D call. Germline-derived CDR1 and CDR2 are MGHRA and YSYEKL. The CDR3 extends over 17 amino acids. Trimming shortened V by 0 bases and J by 0 bases, and 14 bases separated the two germline ends. The CDR3 is CASSQDVSTAANYGYTF. CDR3 nucleotide sequence: TGCGCCAGCAGCCAAGATGTCAGTACAGCAGCTAACTATGGCTACACCTTC.

The chain uses TRBV7-9 and TRBJ1-5; perhaps TRBD1 as D (6 bases). Germline V lookup: CDR1 SEHNR, CDR2 FQNEAQ (reference sequence). The CDR3 consists of 14 residues. V gave up 0 bases and J gave up 11 bases, with 14 bases separating them. The CDR3 sequence: CASSLAIETGTQHF. CDR3 bases: TGTGCCAGCAGCTTAGCGATAGAAACAGGGACCCAGCATTTT.

This clone was detected once. The chain combines TRBV3-1 (or the pseudogene TRBV3-2) with TRBJ1-1; no reliable D call. The CDR3 runs 14 residues. Trimming took off 2 bases at V and 0 bases at J, with 7 bases between the two ends. Per germline, CDR1 LGHDT and CDR2 YNNKEL (reference sequence). This CDR3 reads CASSQPGMNTEAFF. The DNA for the CDR3 is TGTGCCAGCAGCCAACCGGGGATGAACACTGAAGCTTTCTTT.

This chain joins TRBV18 and TRBJ1-1, with D unresolved. Between the trimmed V and J ends, which lost 3 bases and 4 bases, there was a span of 12 bases. CDR3 size: 14 residues. From germline, CDR1 is KGHSH and CDR2 LQKENI. The DNA for the CDR3 is TGTGCCAGCTCACCGGCGGGTTCAGTCACTGAAGCTTTCTTT. Its translation is CASSPAGSVTEAFF.

The count of this clone is one. V and J are TRBV6-5 and TRBJ2-2, with D possibly matching TRBD1 (6 bases). Deletions cut 8 bases from V and 0 bases from J, with 13 bases between. There are 15 residues in the CDR3. The germline V gene has CDR1 MNHEY and CDR2 SVGAGI. The CDR3 nucleotides are TGTGCCAGCGTAGGAGAGGGGGCGAACACCGGGGAGCTGTTTTTT. Amino acids: CASVGEGANTGELFF.

The chain links TRBV5-1 to TRBJ1-4; D is unclear. Between the trimmed V and J ends, which lost 4 bases and 7 bases, there was a span of 14 bases. CDR1 and CDR2 (germline): SGHRS, YFSETQ. The CDR3 length is 14 residues. The CDR3 spells CASSPGLLGEKLFF. In nucleotides, the CDR3 is TGCGCCAGCAGCCCCGGATTACTAGGTGAAAAACTGTTTTTT.

This clone has more than one count but fewer than ten. This chain connects TRBV11-1 to TRBJ2-7; D gene ambiguous. Trimming took 1 base from V and 12 from J, leaving 10 bases between them. Germline V gene lookup returns CDR1 SGHAT and CDR2 FQDESV (reference sequence). The CDR3 has 11 residues. The CDR3 loop is CASSLDTDTYF. The CDR3 coding sequence is TGTGCCAGCAGCTTAGACACCGATACGTACTTC. Drawing the rest from reference TRBV11-1 and TRBJ2-7, the complete variable domain is EAEVAQSPRYKITEKSQAVAFWCDPISGHATLYWYRQILGQGPELLVQFQDESVVDDSQLPKDRFSAERLKGVDSTLKIQPAELGDSAMYLCASSLDTDTYFGPGTRLTVT.

This rearrangement joins TRBV27 to TRBJ2-3, with a tentative D call TRBD1 (6 bases). Per the germline V gene, CDR1 is MNHEY and CDR2 is SMNVEV (reference sequence). Deletions cut 5 bases from V and 6 bases from J, with 21 bases between. The CDR3 is made up of 16 amino acids. The CDR3 protein is CASSPGTLVSMDTQYF. As DNA, the CDR3 is TGTGCCAGCAGTCCCGGGACATTAGTCTCAATGGATACGCAGTATTTT.

The rearrangement joins TRBV10-3 to TRBJ1-2; no definite D call. Germline values: CDR1 ENHRY, CDR2 SYGVKD. This CDR3 has 14 amino acids. Trimming shortened V by 0 bases and J by 7 bases, and 12 bases separated the two germline ends. The CDR3 region is CAISESQRESGYTF. CDR3 DNA sequence: TGTGCCATCAGTGAGTCCCAAAGAGAGTCTGGCTACACCTTC.

The chain couples TRBV5-4 to TRBJ2-7, with TRBD2 identical over 9 bases. In germline, CDR1 is SGHNT, CDR2 YYREEE (reference sequence). V gave up 1 base and J gave up 6 bases; unmatched junction bases: 5. CDR3 length equals 14 residues. In DNA, the CDR3 is TGTGCCAGCAGCTTGCAGGGACTAGCCCGCGAGCAGTACTTC. It encodes CASSLQGLAREQYF.